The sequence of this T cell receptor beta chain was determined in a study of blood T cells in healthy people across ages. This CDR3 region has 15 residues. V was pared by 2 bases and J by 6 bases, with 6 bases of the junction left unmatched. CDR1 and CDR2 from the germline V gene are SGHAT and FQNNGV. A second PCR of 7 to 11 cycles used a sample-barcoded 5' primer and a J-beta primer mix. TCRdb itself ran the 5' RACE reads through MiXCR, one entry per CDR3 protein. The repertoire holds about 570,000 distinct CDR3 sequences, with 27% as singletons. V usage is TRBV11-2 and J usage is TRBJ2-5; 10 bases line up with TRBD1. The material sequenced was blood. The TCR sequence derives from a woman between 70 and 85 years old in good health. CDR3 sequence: CASSLSGQGLQTQYF. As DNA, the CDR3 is TGTGCCAGCAGCTTATCGGGACAGGGGCTCCAGACCCAGTACTTC. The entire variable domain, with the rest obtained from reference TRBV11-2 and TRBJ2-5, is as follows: EAGVAQSPRYKIIEKRQSVAFWCNPISGHATLYWYQQILGQGPKLLIQFQNNGVVDDSQLPKDRFSAERLKGVDSTLKIQPAKLEDSAVYLCASSLSGQGLQTQYFGPGTRLLVL.